This TCR beta chain was obtained from a study of shared clonotypes between healthy human individuals. On the study more broadly: The cohort comprised a couple of women and a few men. Their ages spanned 18 to 49 years. Study results and caveats: Around 5% of naive CD4 clonotypes were common to a few donors. Sorted-subset samples were not fully sequenced, rarefaction indicated.

Notes on this clone: What it binds is unknown. The same CDR3 can be traced to other DNA sequences in this sample.

Genomic DNA of every subset was divided equally among multiple immunoSEQ plates. Sequenced by immunoSEQ multiplex PCR; TCRdb stores in-frame clones only, minus some. The sample has more than 2 million clones, 85% to 95% seen once. The sample was naive CD4+ T cells sorted from blood. Indicated subset: CD45RA+ positively selected. The receptor was derived from a man between 18 and 35 years old in good health.

CDR3 sequence: CASSRGDRNEKLFF. In DNA form, the CDR3 reads TGCGCCAGCAGTCGGGGGGACAGGAATGAAAAACTGTTTTTT. The chain is built from TRBV4-1 and TRBJ1-4, with TRBD1 matching over 8 bases. This CDR3 has 14 amino acids. The germline CDR1 and CDR2 sequences are MGHRA and YSYEKL. J was trimmed by 5 bases and V by 6 bases; bases with no gene match: 5.